One sample yielded the 7 T cell receptor beta chains listed below, sequenced in a study of T cell repertoires in cytomegalovirus infection (dated by TCRdb to between 2017 and 2020). The listed sequencing device is Illumina HiSeq 1500. The public sequencing data were trimmed at Q25 with fastp and processed into clonotypes with MiXCR by TCRdb, which kept only in-frame beta chains. Every CDR3 protein is listed once, alongside the most common genes and DNA of its rows. For this sample there are 150,000 to 200,000 distinct CDR3 sequences; approximately 19% appear just once. Less than 3.5% of the sample is taken by the ten largest. The sequencing input was PBMCs. The receptor source for this set is a human donor in good health (CMV status not recorded). Some clones in this sample may be carry-over from other donors' samples.

This clonotype has just a few counts. CDR3 in amino acids: CASSPGTGTGYTF. Written as DNA, the CDR3 is TGTGCCAGCAGCCCCGGGACAGGGACTGGCTACACCTTC. The J gene is TRBJ1-2, the V gene TRBV4-2, with 9 positions matching TRBD1. The CDR3 has 13 residues. Losses at the gene ends were 4 bases for V and 7 bases for J; bases not matched to a gene: 4. From germline, CDR1 is LGHNA and CDR2 YNFKEQ.

This clonotype showed up just a few times. The CDR3, as DNA: TGTGCCAGCAGCCATAAGGCCAAACGGAGAACCGGGGAGCTGTTTTTT. Translation: CASSHKAKRRTGELFF. The chain joins TRBV7-2 to TRBJ2-2; D is ambiguous. Trimming stripped 5 bases from V and 5 bases from J, with 18 bases between. CDR1 and CDR2 from the germline V gene are SGHTA and FQGNSA. The CDR3 is 16 residues long.

This clonotype occurred many times. V gene TRBV10-3 combines with J gene TRBJ2-5; 9 nucleotides align to TRBD1. The CDR3 spans 16 residues. The V and J ends lost 3 bases and 3 bases, in that order; junction bases with no gene match: 8. The germline V gene has CDR1 ENHRY and CDR2 SYGVKD. CDR3 region: CAISDSDRGSEETQYF. The CDR3 DNA is TGTGCCATCAGTGACTCCGACAGGGGGTCCGAAGAGACCCAGTACTTC.

J is TRBJ1-1 and V is TRBV7-2, with D perhaps TRBD1 (6 bases). The V and J ends lost 11 bases and 3 bases respectively, with 19 bases between them. The length of the CDR3 is 14 residues. The V gene's germline CDR1 is SGHTA and CDR2 FQGNSA. The CDR3 here is CAATRTDRYTEAFF. CDR3 coding DNA: TGTGCCGCTACGAGGACAGATCGGTACACTGAAGCTTTCTTT.

Many counts were recorded for this clonotype. The V gene is TRBV7-2, the J gene TRBJ2-5; D gene ambiguous. The V end was cut by 3 bases, the J end by 6 bases, with 20 bases between. Germline CDR1 SGHTA, CDR2 FQGNSA. CDR3 size: 16 residues. CDR3 amino acids: CASSFRPAINEQTQYF. CDR3 in DNA: TGTGCCAGCAGCTTTCGTCCCGCCATTAACGAGCAGACCCAGTACTTC.

This clonotype was recorded at least ten times. V is TRBV6-2 or TRBV6-3 and J is TRBJ2-1; D unresolved. CDR3 size: 11 residues. Deletions cut 0 bases from V and 13 bases from J, with 7 bases between. Per the germline V gene, CDR1 is MNHEY and CDR2 is SVGEGT. The CDR3 sequence: CASSYSRLQFF. In DNA, the CDR3 is TGTGCCAGCAGTTACTCGCGTTTACAGTTCTTC.

This chain links TRBV27 with TRBJ2-7; TRBD2 matches at 11 bases. Germline-derived CDR1 and CDR2 are MNHEY and SMNVEV (reference sequence). This CDR3 contains 15 residues. After removal of 4 bases from V and 4 bases from J, the junction contained 6 bases not matched to a gene. The CDR3 DNA sequence: TGTGCCAGCAGTTCATTAGCGGGAGGGAAGTACGAGCAGTACTTC. This codes for CASSSLAGGKYEQYF.